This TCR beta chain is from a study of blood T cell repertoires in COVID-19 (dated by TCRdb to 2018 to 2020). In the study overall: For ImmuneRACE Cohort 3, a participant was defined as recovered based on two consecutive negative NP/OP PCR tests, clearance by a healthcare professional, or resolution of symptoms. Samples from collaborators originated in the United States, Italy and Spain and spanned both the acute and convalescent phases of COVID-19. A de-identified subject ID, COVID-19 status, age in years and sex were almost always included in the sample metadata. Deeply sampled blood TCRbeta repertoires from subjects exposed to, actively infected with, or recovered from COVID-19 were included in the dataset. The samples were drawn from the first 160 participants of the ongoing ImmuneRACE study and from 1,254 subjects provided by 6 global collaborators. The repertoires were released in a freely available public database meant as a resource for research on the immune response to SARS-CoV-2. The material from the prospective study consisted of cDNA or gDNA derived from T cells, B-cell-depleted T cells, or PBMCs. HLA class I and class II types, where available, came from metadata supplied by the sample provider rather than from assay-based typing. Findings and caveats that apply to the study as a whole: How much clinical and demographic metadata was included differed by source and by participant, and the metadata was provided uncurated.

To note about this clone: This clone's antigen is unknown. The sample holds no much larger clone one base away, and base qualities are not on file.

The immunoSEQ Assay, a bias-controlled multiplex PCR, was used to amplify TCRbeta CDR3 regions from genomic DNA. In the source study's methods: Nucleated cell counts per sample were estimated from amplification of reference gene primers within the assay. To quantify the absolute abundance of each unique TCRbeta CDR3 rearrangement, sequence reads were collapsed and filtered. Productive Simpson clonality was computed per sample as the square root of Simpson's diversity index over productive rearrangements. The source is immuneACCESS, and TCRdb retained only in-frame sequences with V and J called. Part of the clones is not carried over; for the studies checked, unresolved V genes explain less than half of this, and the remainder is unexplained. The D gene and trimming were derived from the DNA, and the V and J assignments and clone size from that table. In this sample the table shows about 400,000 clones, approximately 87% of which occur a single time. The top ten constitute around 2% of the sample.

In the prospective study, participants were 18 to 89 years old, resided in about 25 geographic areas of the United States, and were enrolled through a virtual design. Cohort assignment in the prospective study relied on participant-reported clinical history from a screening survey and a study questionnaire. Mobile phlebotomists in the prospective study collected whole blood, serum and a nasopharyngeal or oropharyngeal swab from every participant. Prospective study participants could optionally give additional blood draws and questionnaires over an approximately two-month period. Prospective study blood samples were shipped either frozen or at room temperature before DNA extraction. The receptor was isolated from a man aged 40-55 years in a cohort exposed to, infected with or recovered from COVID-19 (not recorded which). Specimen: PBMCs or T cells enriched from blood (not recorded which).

In nucleotide form, the sequence is TGTGCCAGTAGTATCGTCGCGGGACTCCACACCGGGGAGCTGTTTTTT. This encodes CASSIVAGLHTGELFF. Recombination linked TRBV19 to TRBJ2-2; the D gene is perhaps TRBD2, on 6 matching bases. The CDR3 holds 16 amino acids from the cysteine to the phenylalanine. Here the CDR3 DNA is all that survives: 48 bases in frame from base 1. The germline V gene (reference sequence) specifies LNHDA as CDR1 and SQIVND as CDR2. V is shortened by 3 bases, J by 3 bases, and the region joining them spans 14 bases.